This record covers a single T cell receptor beta chain. The specificity of this receptor is unknown. Per-base quality was not reported, and no clone a single base away is much larger than it. V lost 5 bases and J lost 3 bases, and the count of bases not matched to a germline gene is 9. The CDR3 numbers 15 residues from cysteine through phenylalanine. The only DNA kept is the CDR3, 45 bases in frame from the first base. CDR1 is given as MDHEN and CDR2 as SYDVKM, both from the germline V gene. Libraries were built with the immunoSEQ multiplex PCR assay. For the multiplex PCR, a mixture combining 60 forward primers for TCR Vbeta segments and 13 reverse primers for TCR Jbeta segments was used. The CDR3 region of rearranged TCR beta genes was amplified from genomic DNA by a multiplex PCR assay. The amplified TCR beta libraries were sequenced on the Illumina HiSeq System as 87-base-pair reads. The source study handled its data this way. Across the 670 or so repertoires, a later analysis counted 80 million or so unique TCR beta chains, roughly 11 million of which were shared by at least two donors. Raw reads were error-corrected and collapsed into unique sequences with a nearest-neighbor algorithm that merged closely related sequences to remove PCR and sequencing errors. Alignment of CDR3 sequences to IMGT reference sequences was used to assign V, D and J gene segments. For a sequence to be retained, at least a six-nucleotide match to both a V gene segment and a J gene segment was required. A rearrangement was called productive if the CDR3 had no stop codons and remained in frame with V and J, and every other rearrangement was called non-productive. Following IMGT convention, CDR3 was defined as the stretch from the second conserved V-encoded cysteine up to the conserved J-encoded phenylalanine. In an earlier analysis of some 550 of the donors, sequences lacking an unambiguous match to a single V gene segment were excluded. In an earlier analysis of approximately 590 of the donors, a V segment was called functional when productive rearrangements were above 56.7%, and segregating when the standard deviation between donors exceeded 5%. A statistical classification framework was built for diagnosing cytomegalovirus status from the catalog of TCR beta chain sequences. In a later analysis, V and J genes were assigned by comparing TCR nucleotide sequences against IMGT/GENE-DB human TR gene sequences. A later analysis assigned CDR3 sequences and most-parsimonious VDJ recombination scenarios with the TCRdist pipeline. In a later analysis, every TCR beta chain was defined by the combination of its CDR3 amino acid sequence and its V-gene family, and reads without a unique V-gene family were dropped. To address suspected cross-contamination and a sequencing artifact, a later analysis removed several hundred highly shared, low-generation-probability nucleotide sequences. For each public chain, a later analysis derived a clonal expansion index from normalized ranks of inferred template counts within each repertoire. In a later analysis, generation probabilities were computed using a VDJ recombination model fitted to out-of-frame rearrangements, and the results were checked against IGoR. A later analysis scored TCR-TCR, TCR-HLA and TCR-CMV co-occurrence with hypergeometric tests, applying a repertoire-size bias correction to TCR pairs. False discovery rates were estimated in a later analysis by permuting HLA or CMV assignments 20 times. A later analysis grouped co-occurring TCRs with DBSCAN, adding TCRdist sequence similarity when clustering within HLA-allele-positive subsets. Repertoires with fewer than 30,000 or more than 120,000 public chains were left out of co-occurrence clustering, as were about 5 repertoires with anomalous nucleotide sharing. TCRdb re-hosts the immuneACCESS table, in-frame sequences only. Its copies lack some clones; in the studies checked, an unresolved V gene accounts for under half of them, and the cause for the rest is not known. The DNA gave D and trimming, while V, J and clone size come from that table. In this sample the table shows 80,000 to 130,000 clones, about three quarters of which occur a single time. The biggest ten clones account for roughly 15% of the sample.

The sample originates from a study of cytomegalovirus exposure and HLA in healthy donors (TCRdb year 2017). With regard to the full study: In an earlier analysis of fewer than 750 of the donors, 276 Gb of sequence data and 100 million or so unique TCR beta sequences from roughly 180 million T cells were reported. The study combined high-throughput TCR immunosequencing, statistical association of individual TCRs with disease status, and machine learning to predict cytomegalovirus infection status. Among the roughly 430 genotyped donors, more than 70% belonged to the genetic ancestry cluster associated with self-reported Caucasian donors. In an earlier analysis of 587 of the donors, high-throughput TCR beta sequencing was used to judge whether each TCR beta V gene segment behaved as functional or pseudogenic. The study aimed to test whether signatures of past pathogen exposure could be identified by cataloging public T cell receptors. All discovery cohort repertoires had been generated using a single sequencing platform. Around 330 gigabases of sequencing data and 70 million to 95 million unique TCR sequences made up an early release that covered around 640 HLA-typed donors. Among around 400 genotyped donors of the cohort, an average of around 240,000 unique TCR beta nucleotide sequences were sequenced per donor, 15% to 20% of them non-productive. A later genetic analysis used genome-wide SNP genotypes for about 65% of the 666 donors, treating that subset as a discovery cohort. Besides the first cohort of under 700 subjects, a separate validation cohort made up of over 100 different subjects was used. The number of typed donors differed by locus: 629-630 for A, B, C, DRB1 and DQB1; 500 to 550 for DQA1; around 610 for DPA1; and around 450 for DPB1. Donor age, sex, ethnicity and CMV serostatus were collected together with the repertoire data. Rather than drawing on any new phenotypic data, the later analysis identified candidate immune exposures from TCR beta sequences and the way those sequences occurred across donors. Roughly 5 DR-DQ haplotypes were treated as single units for association and clustering because of strong linkage in the cohort. HLA typing included class I and class II loci at four-digit resolution. A later analysis re-analyzed previously published TCR beta repertoires from 500 to 700 donors and added high-resolution HLA genotyping to study TCR occurrence patterns. The study profiled the T cell repertoires of hundreds of subjects by immunosequencing and related them to cytomegalovirus serostatus. Results and caveats for the whole study, not just this receptor: Immune exposure information for the cohort was limited to CMV serostatus. Strong co-occurrence of HLA alleles, especially DR and DQ, made assigning TCR associations to individual alleles difficult. Because counts were too low, roughly 16 rarely observed V segments, including chromosome 9 orphons, were left out of the earlier analysis of roughly 600 of the donors. In a later analysis, the rate of TCR association differed among HLA loci, with DRB1 alleles having the most associated TCRs and HLA-C alleles having the fewest. HLA typing was unavailable for some donors at each locus, so association tests used only the typed subset. In a later analysis, HLA-associated TCR beta chains showed more clonal expansion and lower generation probabilities than non-associated chains that were equally common. According to the authors, the approach could potentially be generalized to other disease states and immunological phenotypes. A later analysis associated about 17,000 TCR beta sequences with specific HLA alleles at a false discovery rate of 0.05. A total of roughly 160 TCR beta chains were listed by the study as associated with cytomegalovirus. In both the original and validation cohorts, the classifier was reported to diagnose cytomegalovirus status with high specificity and sensitivity. A few of the identified cytomegalovirus-associated TCR beta chains were confirmed in vitro to be specific for cytomegalovirus antigens. The sequencing pipeline was judged likely to have produced a cluster of highly shared sequence variants as a technical artifact. An association between a missense DCLRE1C variant and V-gene and J-gene trimming of TCR beta chains was found in a later genetic analysis and replicated in an independent cohort. While some public TCRs were present in many individuals, most TCR sequences turned up only very rarely across donors. Only TCR beta chains were sequenced in this cohort, and the absence of alpha or paired-chain data limited detectable features. The presence/absence analyses assumed that sequencing depth was roughly uniform across donors, and that assumption may not be true. Linkage disequilibrium might explain the correlated functional status among segregating V segments, but an unknown experimental factor could not be excluded. According to a later genetic analysis, donors in an Asian-associated ancestry cluster had fewer N-insertions in productive TCRs than the roughly 660-donor mean. A further reported finding was that TCR beta sequences accurately predicted the HLA-A and HLA-B alleles for most subjects in the first cohort. A later analysis reported that several top co-occurrence clusters appeared linked to parvovirus B19, influenza, CMV and Epstein-Barr virus. In a later analysis, most CMV-associated TCR beta chains were found to appear HLA-restricted, with HLA associations seemingly driven largely by CMV exposure. In an earlier analysis of some 500 of the donors, most TCR beta V segments were observed in productive rearrangements about 87% or about 30% of the time, broadly matching IMGT annotations. The 87-base-pair reads could not distinguish some IMGT-functional V segments, including TRBV6-2 and TRBV6-3, so those segments were excluded.

The cohort was made up of roughly 670 healthy bone marrow donors. At the time of sampling, every cohort member was nominally healthy, though immune exposures that went unrecorded were likely present. The donor was CMV seropositive and was included in the group of approximately 300 seropositive cohort members. A peripheral blood sample was provided by each donor, and peripheral blood mononuclear cells were used for TCR beta sequencing. Genomic DNA extraction from the blood cell samples was performed with the Qiagen DNeasy Blood Extraction Kit. This TCR was recovered from a male donor in good health and CMV-seropositive. In this chain, TRBV28 is recombined with TRBJ2-7, and 8 bases in between align with TRBD2. The sequencing sample was made of PBMCs. The nucleotide sequence reads TGTGCCAGCAGTCCCCGCGGGGGGCGGAGCTACGAGCAGTACTTC. It encodes CASSPRGGRSYEQYF.